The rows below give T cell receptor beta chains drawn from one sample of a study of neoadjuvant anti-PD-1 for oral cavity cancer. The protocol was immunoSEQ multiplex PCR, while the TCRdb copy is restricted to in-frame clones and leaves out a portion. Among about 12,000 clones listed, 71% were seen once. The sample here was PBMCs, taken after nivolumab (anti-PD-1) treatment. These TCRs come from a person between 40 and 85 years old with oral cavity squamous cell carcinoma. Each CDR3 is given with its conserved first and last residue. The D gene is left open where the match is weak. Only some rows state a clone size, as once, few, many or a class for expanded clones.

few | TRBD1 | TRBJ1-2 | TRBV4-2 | CASSQEYAFTGDYGYTF | TGTGCCAGCAGCCAAGAATACGCTTTTACAGGGGACTATGGCTACACCTTC
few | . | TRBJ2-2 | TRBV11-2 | CASSLGGRSYTGELFF | TGTGCCAGCAGCTTAGGGGGAAGGAGTTACACCGGGGAGCTGTTTTTT
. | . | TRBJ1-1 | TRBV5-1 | CASSYEGTGRGDTEAFF | TGCGCCAGCAGCTATGAGGGGACGGGTCGTGGGGACACTGAAGCTTTCTTT
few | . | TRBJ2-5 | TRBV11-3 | CASSLGYSIQETQYF | TGTGCCAGCAGCTTAGGTTACAGCATCCAAGAGACCCAGTACTTC
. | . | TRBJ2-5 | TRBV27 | CASSHRGGRETQYF | TGTGCCAGCAGCCATAGGGGGGGCCGAGAGACCCAGTACTTC
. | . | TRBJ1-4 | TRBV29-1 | CSVGAQGTNEKLFF | TGCAGCGTCGGCGCCCAGGGAACTAATGAAAAACTGTTTTTT
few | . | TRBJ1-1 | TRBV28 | CASREIAEAFF | TGTGCCAGCAGGGAAATCGCTGAAGCTTTCTTT
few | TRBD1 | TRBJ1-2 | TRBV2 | CARITGTDYGYTF | TGTGCCAGAATAACCGGGACAGACTATGGCTACACCTTC
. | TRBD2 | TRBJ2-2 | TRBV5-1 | CASSDRSGLAGGIGELFF | TGCGCCAGCAGCGACCGGTCGGGACTAGCGGGAGGGATCGGGGAGCTGTTTTTT
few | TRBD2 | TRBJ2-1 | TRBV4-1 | CASRGYSGRKRFF | TGCGCCAGCAGAGGCTATAGCGGGAGGAAGAGGTTCTTC
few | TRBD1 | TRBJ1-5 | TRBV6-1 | CASSDPDRFNQPQHF | TGTGCCAGCAGTGATCCGGACAGGTTCAATCAGCCCCAGCATTTT
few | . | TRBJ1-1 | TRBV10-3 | CAISAPNTEAFF | TGTGCCATCAGTGCGCCGAACACTGAAGCTTTCTTT
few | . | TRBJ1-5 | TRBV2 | CASSTDRTSNQPQHF | TGTGCCAGCAGTACTGACAGAACTAGCAATCAGCCCCAGCATTTT
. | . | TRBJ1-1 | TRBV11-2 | CASSLEAGLGTEAFF | TGTGCCAGCAGCTTAGAGGCTGGGCTGGGCACTGAAGCTTTCTTT
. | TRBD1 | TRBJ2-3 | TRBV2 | CASRGDSVIVGTQYF | TGTGCCAGCAGGGGGGACAGCGTAATAGTGGGGACCCAGTATTTT
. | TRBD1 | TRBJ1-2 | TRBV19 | CASSITGGPNYGYTF | TGTGCCAGTAGTATAACAGGGGGACCTAACTATGGCTACACCTTC
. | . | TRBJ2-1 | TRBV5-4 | CASSYALRPKPYNEQFF | TGTGCCAGCAGCTACGCCCTACGCCCGAAGCCCTACAATGAGCAGTTCTTC
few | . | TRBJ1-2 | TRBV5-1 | CASSLDSGYGYTF | TGCGCCAGCAGCTTGGACTCAGGCTATGGCTACACCTTC
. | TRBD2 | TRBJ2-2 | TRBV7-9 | CASSRTSGGANTGELFF | TGTGCCAGCAGCCGGACTAGCGGGGGGGCGAACACCGGGGAGCTGTTTTTT
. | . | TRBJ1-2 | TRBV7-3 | CASSLNTNYGYTF | TGTGCCAGCAGCTTAAACACTAACTATGGCTACACCTTC
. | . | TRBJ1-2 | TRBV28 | CASSRPRYGYTF | TGTGCCAGCAGCAGACCTAGGTATGGCTACACCTTC
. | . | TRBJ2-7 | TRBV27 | CASRVTASYEQYF | TGTGCCAGCAGGGTCACGGCTTCCTACGAGCAGTACTTC
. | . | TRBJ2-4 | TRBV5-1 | CATLGPGLF | TGCGCCACCCTAGGGCCAGGCCTCTTC
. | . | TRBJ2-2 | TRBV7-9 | CASSLGGNTGELFF | TGTGCCAGCAGCTTGGGGGGGAACACCGGGGAGCTGTTTTTT
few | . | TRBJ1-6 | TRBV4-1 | CASSQVGSQSPYSPLHF | TGCGCCAGCAGCCAAGTCGGCTCACAGAGCCCCTATTCACCCCTCCACTTT
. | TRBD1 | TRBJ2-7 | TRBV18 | CASSIGQGAYEQYF | TGTGCCAGCTCTATAGGACAGGGAGCCTACGAGCAGTACTTC
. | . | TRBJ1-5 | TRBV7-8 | CASSLAGQPQHF | TGTGCCAGCAGCTTAGCGGGTCAGCCCCAGCATTTT
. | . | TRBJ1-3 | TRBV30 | CAWSVSVSGNTIYF | TGTGCCTGGAGTGTCTCCGTCTCTGGAAACACCATATATTTT
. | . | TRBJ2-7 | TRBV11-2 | CASSRIQGSGPYEQYF | TGTGCCAGCAGCCGGATTCAGGGAAGCGGTCCCTACGAGCAGTACTTC
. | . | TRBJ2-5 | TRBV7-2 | CASSPGNQETQYF | TGTGCCAGCAGCCCCGGCAACCAAGAGACCCAGTACTTC
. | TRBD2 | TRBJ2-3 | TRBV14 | CASSRLAGVVDTQYF | TGTGCCAGCAGTCGACTAGCGGGAGTGGTAGATACGCAGTATTTT
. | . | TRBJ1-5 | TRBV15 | CATSGDSYSNQPQHF | TGTGCCACCAGCGGCGACAGTTATAGCAATCAGCCCCAGCATTTT
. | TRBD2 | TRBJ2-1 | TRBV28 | CASSPSGTSGGADQFF | TGTGCCAGCAGTCCATCCGGGACTAGCGGGGGGGCGGATCAGTTCTTC
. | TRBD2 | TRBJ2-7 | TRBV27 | CASSPGTSGSYEQYF | TGTGCCAGCAGTCCCGGGACTAGCGGGAGCTACGAGCAGTACTTC
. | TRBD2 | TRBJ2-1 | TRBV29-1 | CSVVGPRGTSGRTSSYNEQFF | TGCAGCGTTGTGGGGCCCCGGGGGACTAGCGGGCGGACAAGCTCCTACAATGAGCAGTTCTTC
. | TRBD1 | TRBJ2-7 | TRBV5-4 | CASSLAPGGTYEQYF | TGTGCCAGCAGCTTGGCTCCAGGGGGAACCTACGAGCAGTACTTC
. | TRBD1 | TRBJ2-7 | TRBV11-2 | CASRAPGGYSYEQYF | TGTGCCAGCAGAGCCCCAGGGGGTTACTCCTACGAGCAGTACTTC
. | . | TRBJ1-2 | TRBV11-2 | CASSLQSGTYGYTF | TGTGCCAGCAGCTTACAATCAGGGACCTATGGCTACACCTTC
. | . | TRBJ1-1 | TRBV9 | CASSSGRLNTEAFF | TGTGCCAGCAGCAGCGGACGGTTGAACACTGAAGCTTTCTTT
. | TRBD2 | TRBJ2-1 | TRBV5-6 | CASRISGRADEQFF | TGTGCCAGCAGAATTAGCGGGAGGGCTGATGAGCAGTTCTTC
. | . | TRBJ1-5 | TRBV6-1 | CASSEAETGDYYSNQPQHF | TGTGCCAGCAGTGAAGCCGAGACAGGAGACTATTATAGCAATCAGCCCCAGCATTTT
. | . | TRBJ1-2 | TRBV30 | CAWRGGISYYGYTF | TGTGCCTGGAGGGGAGGAATTTCTTACTATGGCTACACCTTC
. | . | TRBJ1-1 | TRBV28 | CASSGAPPGQYRTYEAFF | TGTGCCAGCAGTGGGGCCCCCCCCGGACAGTACAGAACCTACGAAGCTTTCTTT